This T cell receptor beta chain was profiled in a study of shared clonotypes between healthy human individuals (dated by TCRdb to 2020 to 2022). Broadly, across the study: The cohort comprised two women and a few men aged 18 to 49 years. Different laboratories and diverse techniques were used to prepare libraries and sequence TCR repertoires, to increase sequencing depth and limit assay-specific biases. Between about 0.8 and 9 billion PBMCs per donor were obtained by leukapheresis. Per donor, three plates each were used for CD4 naive and CD4 memory, two for CD8 naive, and one for CD8 memory. To estimate repertoire size and how much clonotypes are shared between individuals, the study performed deep sequencing of blood TCR repertoires from about five healthy adults.

Beyond this particular receptor, the publication reports: Sampling was restricted to blood, and TCR repertoires in tissue are likely to differ from TCR repertoires in blood. Based on pairwise subsampling, the degree of clonotype sharing among donors was expected to be affected by sequencing depth. Naive subsets generally had larger estimated clonotype richness than memory subsets. Compared with non-shared clonotypes, clonotypes shared by all four sorted-subset donors had higher generation probabilities. Sharing across a handful of donors was observed for about 5% of naive CD4, less than 4% of naive CD8, about 2.3% of memory CD4, and approximately 0.41% of memory CD8 clonotypes. Incomplete sequencing was indicated by rarefaction of sorted-subset datasets, despite the large sequencing depth. Because the study included a small number of donors, the genetic and exposure-history diversity represented was limited.

CDR3 length: 15 amino acids, cysteine to phenylalanine. Just the 45-base CDR3 DNA is kept, in frame starting at base 1. Based on the germline V gene (reference sequence), the CDR1 and CDR2 sequences are MNHNY and SVGAGI. Healthy HIV-negative adults with no recently reported acute infections or vaccinations were included as donors. All donors were Caucasian adults living in Nashville, Tennessee, USA. CD4+ T cells were enriched by magnetic negative selection; naive cells were then positively selected on CD45RA, and the negative fraction formed the memory subset. Blood was collected by leukapheresis, and PBMCs were isolated by Ficoll-Histopaque density gradient centrifugation and then cryopreserved in liquid nitrogen vapor phase. Purity and quantity of every magnetically sorted T cell population were checked by analytical flow cytometry. Genomic DNA was isolated from each sorted fraction and quantified by UV absorbance on a Nanodrop 2000c.

TCR CDR3 regions were amplified from genomic DNA by multiplex PCR using the deep immunoSEQ assay. Genomic DNA extracted from each cell subset was distributed evenly over all wells of several immunoSEQ 96-well plates, and each plate served as one replicate. Each replicate PCR for sorted subsets received about 210 ng genomic DNA, equal to about 30,000 T cell genomes. Purified libraries were measured with a Qubit 3.0 fluorometer, size-checked on a Bioanalyzer 2100, and measured again with the KAPA Library Quantification kit. Every immunoSEQ 96-well plate was sequenced on a dedicated single-read 150-cycle Illumina NextSeq 550 flow cell. The study's processing was this. The immunoSEQ output contained only junctional sequences without quality scores, so filtering could not match that applied to full-length reads. To assign V/J genes and CDR3, sequences were annotated using PyIR, a Python wrapper for IgBLAST v1.9, with IMGT germline references. Reads with weak V/J assignments (E-value above 1e-6), missing CDR3, stop codons, out-of-frame junctions, or ambiguous translated residues were removed. A V3J clonotype was defined by an identical inferred V gene, J gene, and CDR3 amino acid sequence. The percentage overlap between two repertoires was calculated by dividing the number of shared unique clonotypes by the size of the smaller repertoire. RTK rarefaction, the Chao1 estimator, and Recon v2.1 estimates of unobserved clonotypes were used to assess repertoire richness. OLGA was used to compute generation probabilities for all TCRbeta clonotypes that the gDNA method yielded from several donors. TCRdb stores this immuneACCESS table with in-frame sequences only. Part of the clones is absent; in the studies checked, under half of the shortfall reflects unresolved V genes, and no reason is known for the rest. D and trimming were read from the DNA, whereas the V and J calls and clone size are those reported in that table. This sample comprises over a million clones, about four fifths of them detected only once. The ten largest clones represent roughly 0.57% of the sample.

For this clone: No antigen is known for it. No per-base quality is available; no much larger clone lies one base away.

Recombination joined TRBV6-6 with TRBJ2-5; the D gene remains uncertain. The J call is uncertain, as TRBJ2-7 better fits the DNA end. Material for sequencing was memory CD4+ T cells from PBMCs. According to the study, the label for this sample's cell subset or site signals: CD45RA-negative fraction. The sequence derives from a man between 18 and 35 years old in good health. Some clones in this sample may be carry-over from other donors' samples. The CDR3 reads CASSYSFANSYEQYF. The bases read TGTGCCAGCAGTTACTCGTTCGCAAATTCCTACGAGCAGTACTTC.